Reported below is one T cell receptor beta chain. Its antigen target is currently unknown. It has no much larger one-base neighbor in the sample; base qualities were not kept. No treatment had been received by any patient before thyroid surgery. The study retrospectively analysed patient clinical samples collected from the early 2010s to the late 2010s using T-cell receptor beta sequencing. The data are from a study of metastatic and nonmetastatic thyroid tumors (dated by TCRdb to 2018 to 2021). Regarding the research as a whole: Repertoires were compared across peripheral blood and tumor or nodule tissue samples from malignant and benign thyroid patients. Results and caveats for the whole study, not just this receptor: In both blood and tumor samples, malignant tumors were reported to have significantly higher TCR beta diversity than benign nodules.

Receptors were amplified or captured by PCR. The instrument was an Illumina HiSeq 4000. High-throughput sequencing was used to profile the TCR beta-chain CDR3 region of every patient. In the authors' own workflow: Drawing on CDR3 differences between clinicopathological groups, the researchers built a classifier meant to tell apart patients with distant-metastatic papillary thyroid cancer. The Shannon index was used to measure repertoire diversity, and the Morisita-Horn index was used to measure how similar tumor and blood repertoires were. The raw public reads went through TCRdb reprocessing: fastp at Q25, MiXCR clone calling, in-frame beta chains kept. TCRdb, not the authors, supplied the V and J calls. The sample table lists 15,000 to 20,000 clones, around two fifths of them with a count of one. The ten largest account for about 25% of the sample. Its CDR3 holds 18 amino acids, cysteine through phenylalanine. The only DNA kept is the CDR3, 54 bases in frame from the first base. Trimming removed 2 bases from V and 4 bases from J, leaving 21 bases between the germline ends. CDR1 and CDR2, looked up from the germline V gene, are KGHDR and SFDVKD.

Sequenced sample: tumor tissue. The source of this sequence is a female donor with papillary thyroid cancer or a benign thyroid nodule (not recorded which). Some clones in this sample may be carry-over from other donors' samples. The chain links TRBV24-1 with TRBJ2-3; the D region may be TRBD1 or TRBD2, each matching 5 bases equally. The DNA reads TGTGCCACCAGTGATTGGACCCAGGGAGTAGTTGGGCCAGATACGCAGTATTTT. This encodes CATSDWTQGVVGPDTQYF.